These 19 T cell receptor beta chains were all obtained from the same sample, sequenced in a study of T cell responses to AZD1222 COVID-19 vaccine. Generated by immunoSEQ multiplex PCR, the TCRdb table keeps only in-frame clones and is missing some. The sample includes 95,000 to 150,000 clones, 88% of them seen just once. The sequences come from peripheral blood, collected on day 0 of AZD1222 vaccination. Source of these receptors: an adult in good health.

This clone has just one count. This chain connects TRBV6-5 to TRBJ2-2; D remains unclear. CDR1 and CDR2 (germline): MNHEY, SVGAGI. V lost 4 bases to trimming and J lost 2 bases, with 2 bases between them. The CDR3 totals 12 residues. The CDR3 protein is CASSSNTGELFF. For the CDR3, the DNA is TGTGCCAGCAGTTCTAACACCGGGGAGCTGTTTTTT.

The CDR3 DNA reads TGTGCTAGTGCCGAACAGGGGGGCTACACCTTC. Translating it yields CASAEQGGYTF. The V gene is TRBV12-5, the J gene TRBJ1-2; 7 nucleotides match TRBD1. Germline values: CDR1 LGHNT, CDR2 FRNRAP. V trimming: 7 bases; J trimming: 8 bases; junction bases outside the gene matches: 4. The CDR3 is made up of 11 amino acids.

This clone was counted only a few times. The chain links TRBV29-1 to TRBJ2-3; D possibly corresponds to TRBD2 (6 bases). V gave up 0 bases and J gave up 6 bases, with 16 bases separating them. CDR3 size: 15 residues. The germline CDR1 and CDR2 sequences are SQVTM and ANQGSEA. The CDR3 region is CSVEDLRVSGDTQYF. The DNA of the CDR3 is TGCAGCGTTGAAGATCTGAGGGTTAGCGGTGATACGCAGTATTTT.

This clone came up once. The gene calls are TRBV27 and TRBJ2-7, with D perhaps TRBD2 (6 bases). Trimming pared 3 bases from V and 6 bases from J, leaving 9 bases between. The germline gives CDR1 MNHEY, CDR2 SMNVEV (reference sequence). The CDR3 runs to 12 residues. The CDR3 DNA sequence: TGTGCCAGCAGTTTGTTCGGGGGCGAGCAGTACTTC. Residues: CASSLFGGEQYF.

This clone was observed a few times. The V call is TRBV25-1, the J call TRBJ2-1; 7 positions match TRBD2. The trim removed 3 bases at V and 3 bases at J, leaving 5 bases unmatched. CDR3 length: 15 residues. The germline gives CDR1 MGHDK, CDR2 SYGVNS. The CDR3 sequence is CASSELAVDYNEQFF. CDR3 sequence (DNA): TGTGCCAGCAGTGAGCTAGCGGTGGACTACAATGAGCAGTTCTTC.

The chain recombines TRBV11-2 with TRBJ2-7, with TRBD1 identical over 9 bases. This CDR3 has 14 residues. Germline trimming cut 5 bases from V and 0 bases from J; bases unmatched to any gene: 2. CDR1 SGHAT and CDR2 FQNNGV come from the germline V gene. CDR3 protein: CASSRDRVSYEQYF. The CDR3 DNA follows: TGTGCCAGCAGCCGGGACAGGGTCTCCTACGAGCAGTACTTC. Based on the CDR3 plus reference TRBV11-2 and TRBJ2-7, the full variable domain is EAGVAQSPRYKIIEKRQSVAFWCNPISGHATLYWYQQILGQGPKLLIQFQNNGVVDDSQLPKDRFSAERLKGVDSTLKIQPAKLEDSAVYLCASSRDRVSYEQYFGPGTRLTVT.

The J gene is TRBJ1-4, the V gene TRBV10-3; 8 nucleotides agree with TRBD1. The trim removed 4 bases at V and 8 bases at J, leaving 6 bases unmatched. Germline CDR1 reads ENHRY; CDR2 reads SYGVKD. The CDR3 is made up of 14 amino acids. The CDR3 loop is CAISGTGGKEKLFF. Here the CDR3 DNA reads TGTGCCATCAGTGGTACAGGGGGGAAGGAAAAACTGTTTTTT.

In its sample, this clone was seen once. The rearrangement links TRBV5-4 to TRBJ2-3, with 11 positions matching TRBD2. With V trimmed by 5 bases and J by 5 bases, 10 bases remained unmatched. The CDR3 totals 16 residues. Germline V gene sequence: CDR1 SGHNT, CDR2 YYREEE (reference sequence). For the CDR3, the DNA is TGTGCCAGCAGTGCCCTAGCGGGAGGTTCCGGAGATACGCAGTATTTT. Translated: CASSALAGGSGDTQYF.

In the case of this clone: The sample contains more than one DNA sequence encoding this CDR3. The rearrangement joins TRBV15 to TRBJ1-5; D unresolved. Germline CDR1 reads LNHNV; CDR2 reads YYDKDF (reference sequence). The V and J ends lost 0 bases and 2 bases respectively, with 5 bases between them. This CDR3 has 14 residues. The CDR3 loop reads CATSRDRGNQPQHF. Here the CDR3 DNA reads TGTGCCACCAGCAGAGACAGAGGCAATCAGCCCCAGCATTTT.

The chain joins TRBV4-2 to TRBJ2-1; perhaps TRBD2 as D (5 bases). The CDR3 has 15 amino acids. Germline V CDR1 and CDR2: LGHNA, YNFKEQ. V shed 1 base and J shed 3 bases, with 10 bases lying between them. The CDR3 region has the DNA TGTGCCAGCAGCCAAGGGGTAACTAGCTACAATGAGCAGTTCTTC. Protein: CASSQGVTSYNEQFF.

CDR3 nucleotide sequence: TGTGCCAGCAGCTTATCGGGACAGGGGCGGGAGACCCAGTACTTC. Its protein product is CASSLSGQGRETQYF. The chain is built from TRBV7-7 and TRBJ2-5, with TRBD1 matching over 10 bases. The J segment lost 5 bases and the V segment lost 2 bases, leaving 5 bases of the junction unmatched. Germline assignment: CDR1 SSHAT and CDR2 FNYEAQ (reference sequence). CDR3 size: 15 residues.

Only one count was recorded for this clone. The chain links TRBV28 to TRBJ1-2, with 8 bases fitting TRBD1. CDR3 length: 15 amino acids. Germline V gene data show CDR1 as MDHEN and CDR2 as SYDVKM. The CDR3: CATRLAGGSNYGYTF. For the CDR3, the DNA is TGTGCTACCCGGCTCGCAGGGGGCTCTAACTATGGCTACACCTTC.

This clone came up once. The chain employs TRBV25-1 and TRBJ2-5, with 7 bases fitting TRBD2. The CDR3 spans 16 residues. Germline loops: CDR1 MGHDK, CDR2 SYGVNS. Trimming removed 7 bases from V and 5 bases from J; junction bases left unmatched: 16. As DNA, the CDR3 is TGTGCCAGCACCAGGACCCTTCCCCCCGGGGGGGAGACCCAGTACTTC. Its protein product is CASTRTLPPGGETQYF.

This clone was detected only once. Other DNA sequences in this sample translate to the same CDR3. V usage is TRBV24-1 and J usage is TRBJ2-3; D may match TRBD1 or TRBD2 (6 bases each). Germline lookup yields CDR1 KGHDR and CDR2 SFDVKD. The germline V and J ends were trimmed by 0 bases and 0 bases, with 9 bases remaining between them. The CDR3 loop spans 16 amino acids. CDR3 in amino acids: CATSDLGGPSTDTQYF. CDR3 nucleotide sequence: TGTGCCACCAGTGATTTGGGGGGGCCTAGCACAGATACGCAGTATTTT.

This chain joins TRBV14 and TRBJ1-4; D is perhaps TRBD1 (6 bases). The ends were cut back, 1 base at V and 6 bases at J, with 15 bases in the middle. CDR1 and CDR2 from the germline V gene are SGHDN and FVKESK. The CDR3 is 16 amino acids. Written as DNA, the CDR3 is TGTGCCAGCAGCCAAGTTGGGGGGGCGCGTTATGAAAAACTGTTTTTT. It is translated as CASSQVGGARYEKLFF.

The rearrangement uses TRBV24-1 and TRBJ2-1, with 10 bases that match TRBD2. The CDR3 runs to 17 residues. Per the germline V gene, CDR1 is KGHDR and CDR2 is SFDVKD. V lost 1 base and J lost 5; bases outside the gene matches: 7. For the CDR3, the DNA is TGTGCCACCAGTGATTTACCTAGCGGGGGTCTAAACAATGAGCAGTTCTTC. Residues: CATSDLPSGGLNNEQFF.

The J gene is TRBJ1-3, the V gene TRBV6-5, with a tentative D call TRBD1 (5 bases). Trimming removed 6 bases at V and 0 bases at J, with 12 bases between. The germline CDR1 and CDR2 sequences are MNHEY and SVGAGI. The CDR3 covers 15 residues. The CDR3: CASSEGWSSGNTIYF. The CDR3 DNA follows: TGTGCCAGCAGCGAGGGGTGGTCCTCTGGAAACACCATATATTTT.

The chain carries TRBV6-1 and TRBJ1-2, with D unclear. V lost 2 bases, J lost 5 bases, and 12 bases lay in between. Germline CDR1 reads MNHNS; CDR2 reads SASEGT. This CDR3 spans 14 amino acids. DNA for the CDR3: TGTGCCAGCAGTGAACGGGAATCTAGGTATGGCTACACCTTC. This sequence encodes CASSERESRYGYTF.

The gene calls are TRBV27 and TRBJ2-7; 7 nucleotides agree with TRBD2. The germline V gene encodes CDR1 MNHEY and CDR2 SMNVEV (reference sequence). CDR3 size: 16 residues. The V gene end was trimmed by 3 bases and the J gene end by 6 bases; junction bases not matched to a gene: 14. The DNA for the CDR3 is TGTGCCAGCAGTTTCGACCGGGAGGTGCTTGTGGGCGAGCAGTACTTC. Amino acids: CASSFDREVLVGEQYF.